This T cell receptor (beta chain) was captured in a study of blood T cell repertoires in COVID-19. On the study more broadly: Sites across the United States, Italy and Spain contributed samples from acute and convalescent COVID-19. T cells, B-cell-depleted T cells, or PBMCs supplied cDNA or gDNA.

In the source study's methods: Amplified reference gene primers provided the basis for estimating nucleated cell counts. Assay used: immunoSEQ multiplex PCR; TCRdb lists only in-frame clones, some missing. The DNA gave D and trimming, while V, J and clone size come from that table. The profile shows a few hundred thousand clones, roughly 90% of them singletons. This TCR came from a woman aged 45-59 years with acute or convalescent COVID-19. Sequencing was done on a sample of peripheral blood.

The CDR3 loop reads CASSQDPSGITDTQYF. The CDR3, as DNA: TGCGCCAGCAGCCAAGACCCCAGCGGGATCACAGATACGCAGTATTTT. The chain is built from TRBV4-1 and TRBJ2-3, with TRBD2 matching over 7 bases. Germline loops: CDR1 MGHRA, CDR2 YSYEKL. The CDR3 runs 16 residues. Unmatched junction bases numbered 5, after V lost 0 bases and J lost 2 bases.